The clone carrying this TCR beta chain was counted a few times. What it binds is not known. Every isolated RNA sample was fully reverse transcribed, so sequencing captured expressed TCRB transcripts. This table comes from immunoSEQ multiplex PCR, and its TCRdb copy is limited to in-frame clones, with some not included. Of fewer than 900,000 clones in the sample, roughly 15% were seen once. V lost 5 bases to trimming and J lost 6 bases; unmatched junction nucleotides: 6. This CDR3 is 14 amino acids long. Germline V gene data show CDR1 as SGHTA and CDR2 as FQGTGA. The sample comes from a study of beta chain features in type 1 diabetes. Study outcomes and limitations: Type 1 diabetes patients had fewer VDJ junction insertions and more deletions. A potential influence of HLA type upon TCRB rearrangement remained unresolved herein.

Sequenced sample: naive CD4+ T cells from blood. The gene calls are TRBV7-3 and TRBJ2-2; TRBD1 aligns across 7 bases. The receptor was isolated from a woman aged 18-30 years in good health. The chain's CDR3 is CASSEGQSSGELFF. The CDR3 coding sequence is TGTGCCAGCAGCGAGGGACAGTCGTCCGGGGAGCTGTTTTTT.